The 12 T cell receptor beta chains in this list originate from one sample, sequenced in a study of shared clonotypes between healthy human individuals. In the naive CD8 group, cells lacked CD45RO and were positively selected for CCR7, so terminally differentiated effector memory CD45RA+ cells were left out. Clones were sequenced by immunoSEQ multiplex PCR, and TCRdb holds only the in-frame ones, with some missing. This sample has around 560,000 clones, with about 95% found just once. Sequencing was done on a sample of naive CD8+ T cells sorted from blood. The origin of the receptors is a woman aged 25 to 39 in good health.

The rearrangement uses TRBV6-1 and TRBJ2-1, with 9 bases matching TRBD2. This CDR3 is built from 16 residues. The germline V gene has CDR1 MNHNS and CDR2 SASEGT. V dropped 0 bases and J dropped 3; count of bases not matched to a gene: 3. This CDR3 reads CASSEALAGVYNEQFF. The DNA of the CDR3 is TGTGCCAGCAGTGAAGCACTAGCGGGCGTCTACAATGAGCAGTTCTTC.

This chain uses TRBV10-1 with TRBJ1-2; D call uncertain. The CDR3 is 17 residues long. Germline loops: CDR1 WNHNN, CDR2 SYGVQD (reference sequence). V was pared by 0 bases and J by 5 bases, with 19 bases between. In DNA, the CDR3 is TGCGCCAGCAGTGAGTCACCGACCCCCTTAGATGGGTATGGCTACACCTTC. Its protein product is CASSESPTPLDGYGYTF.

The chain carries TRBV19 and TRBJ1-3, with D unresolved. There are 13 residues in the CDR3. The V gene lost 10 bases and the J gene lost 2 bases, with 12 bases spanning the gap. Germline CDR1 LNHDA, CDR2 SQIVND (reference sequence). The chain's CDR3 is CATTGEAGNTIYF. The CDR3 nucleotides read TGTGCCACTACGGGAGAAGCTGGAAACACCATATATTTT.

The rearrangement uses TRBV7-9 and TRBJ2-7; no definite D call. The CDR3 totals 16 residues. Germline CDR1 SEHNR, CDR2 FQNEAQ (reference sequence). Trimming took 3 bases from V and 7 from J, leaving 22 bases between them. CDR3: CASSLGISSPFFEQYF. Here the CDR3 DNA reads TGTGCCAGCAGCTTGGGTATCTCGAGCCCTTTCTTTGAGCAGTACTTC.

The chain carries TRBV10-2 and TRBJ1-1, with TRBD1 identical over 7 bases. Germline V gene data show CDR1 as WSHSY and CDR2 as SAAADI. Unmatched junction bases numbered 4, after V lost 3 bases and J lost 0 bases. CDR3 size: 15 residues. The chain's CDR3 is CASSDRTGLNTEAFF. The DNA for the CDR3 is TGCGCCAGCAGTGATAGGACAGGTCTGAACACTGAAGCTTTCTTT.

The rearrangement links TRBV6-5 to TRBJ1-5, with D uncertain. CDR1 and CDR2 from the germline V gene are MNHEY and SVGAGI. Trimming removed 5 bases from V and 2 bases from J, with 13 bases in between. The CDR3 extends over 15 amino acids. The DNA for the CDR3 is TGTGCCAGCAGTGCCTGGACTAGGGGCAATCAGCCCCAGCATTTT. Protein sequence: CASSAWTRGNQPQHF.

The chain recombines TRBV5-1 with TRBJ1-1; 8 nucleotides align to TRBD1. Losses at the gene ends were 3 bases for V and 8 bases for J; bases not matched to a gene: 12. Germline assignment: CDR1 SGHRS and CDR2 YFSETQ. The CDR3 extends over 15 amino acids. CDR3 coding DNA: TGCGCCAGCAGCTCTGTGGACAGGGAGACTACGGAAGCTTTCTTT. This sequence encodes CASSSVDRETTEAFF. Looking up the rest from reference TRBV5-1 and TRBJ1-1 gives the full variable domain: KAGVTQTPRYLIKTRGQQVTLSCSPISGHRSVSWYQQTPGQGLQFLFEYFSETQRNKGNFPGRFSGRQFSNSRSEMNVSTLELGDSALYLCASSSVDRETTEAFFGQGTRLTVV.

The rearrangement uses TRBV4-2 and TRBJ2-1; D ambiguous. Germline-derived CDR1 and CDR2 are LGHNA and YNFKEQ. Trimming left V 5 bases short and J 0 bases short, with 17 bases between. The CDR3 is 17 amino acids. In nucleotides, the CDR3 is TGTGCCAGCAGCGTCCTAGACCTTGTGGGCTCCTACAATGAGCAGTTCTTC. Protein sequence: CASSVLDLVGSYNEQFF.

V is TRBV18 and J is TRBJ2-7; D possibly uses TRBD1 or TRBD2 (5 bases each). V lost 1 base to trimming and J lost 2 bases, with 9 bases between them. From germline, CDR1 is KGHSH and CDR2 LQKENI. The CDR3 has 14 amino acids. As DNA, the CDR3 is TGTGCCAGCTCACCACTCGGGGCCGCCTACGAGCAGTACTTC. Its translation is CASSPLGAAYEQYF.

The J gene is TRBJ2-3, the V gene TRBV13; TRBD1 might be the D (5 bases). CDR3 size: 13 residues. Per the germline V gene, CDR1 is PRHDT and CDR2 is FYEKMQ (reference sequence). Trimming removed 8 bases at V and 6 bases at J, with 15 bases between. This CDR3 is CASQLEQEDTQYF. The CDR3 bases are TGTGCCAGCCAACTCGAACAGGAGGATACGCAGTATTTT.

The chain joins TRBV28 to TRBJ2-3; 11 bases map to TRBD2. The junction had 3 bases not matched to a gene; V was cut back by 4 bases and J by 0 bases. This CDR3 spans 16 amino acids. Germline CDR1 reads MDHEN; CDR2 reads SYDVKM. CDR3: CASSSWTSGSTDTQYF. The CDR3 DNA is TGTGCCAGCAGTTCGTGGACTAGCGGGAGCACAGATACGCAGTATTTT. The full variable domain, completed using reference TRBV28 and TRBJ2-3, is DVKVTQSSRYLVKRTGEKVFLECVQDMDHENMFWYRQDPGLGLRLIYFSYDVKMKEKGDIPEGYSVSREKKERFSLILESASTNQTSMYLCASSSWTSGSTDTQYFGPGTRLTVL.

This chain uses TRBV4-2 with TRBJ1-5; D remains ambiguous. The germline V and J ends were trimmed by 3 bases and 6 bases, with 9 bases remaining between them. The CDR3 loop spans 13 amino acids. The germline gives CDR1 LGHNA, CDR2 YNFKEQ. The CDR3 nucleotides are TGTGCCAGCAGCCAGTTCGAAGGTCAGCCCCAGCATTTT. Translating it yields CASSQFEGQPQHF.